These 10 T cell receptor beta chains were all obtained from the same sample, sequenced in a study of beta chain features in type 1 diabetes. Regarding the study as a whole: When Type 1 diabetes patients were examined, their TCRB CDR3s proved moderately but significantly shorter in all four CD4+ subsets.

These receptors are not linked to any known antigen. Expressed TCRB transcripts got sequenced, as all isolated RNA was reverse transcribed. TCRdb keeps only in-frame clones here, not all; method: immunoSEQ multiplex PCR. Of hundreds of thousands of clones in the sample, 9.3% were seen once. The sample consisted of central memory CD4+ T cells from blood. These TCRs come from a man aged 25 to 40 with type 1 diabetes.

The chain is built from TRBV11-2 and TRBJ1-1; D gene unclear. The V end lost 3 bases, the J end lost 4 bases, and 12 bases lay between the germline ends. The CDR3 sequence is 14 residues long. The germline gives CDR1 SGHAT, CDR2 FQNNGV. The CDR3 is CASSFVRTGTEAFF. As DNA, the CDR3 is TGTGCCAGCAGCTTTGTTCGGACGGGCACTGAAGCTTTCTTT.

This clone appeared many times. This chain uses TRBV4-3 with TRBJ1-4; no clear D gene. The CDR3 contains 14 residues. The V end was cut by 4 bases, the J end by 5 bases, with 11 bases between. The V gene's germline CDR1 is LGHNA and CDR2 YSLEER. The CDR3, as DNA: TGCGCCAGCAGCCGTCTGGGCCGCAATGAAAAACTGTTTTTT. Protein product: CASSRLGRNEKLFF.

This clone was seen ten or more times. The chain recombines TRBV7-9 with TRBJ2-2, with D possibly matching TRBD1 (5 bases). The V end lost 4 bases, the J end lost 5 bases, and 11 bases lay between the germline ends. This CDR3 region has 14 residues. The germline gives CDR1 SEHNR, CDR2 FQNEAQ (reference sequence). The CDR3 DNA sequence: TGTGCCAGCAGCTATCCAGGGTCTACCGGGGAGCTGTTTTTT. Protein: CASSYPGSTGELFF.

The chain recombines TRBV6-1 with TRBJ2-1; no definite D call. Germline V gene data show CDR1 as MNHNS and CDR2 as SASEGT. The V gene lost 3 bases and the J gene lost 7 bases, with 4 bases spanning the gap. There are 11 residues in the CDR3. Here the CDR3 DNA reads TGTGCCAGCAGTGATGTTAATGAGCAGTTCTTC. This translates into CASSDVNEQFF.

The gene calls are TRBV19 and TRBJ2-2; 12 bases are shared with TRBD1. Germline values: CDR1 LNHDA, CDR2 SQIVND (reference sequence). V was clipped by 7 bases and J by 3 bases; unmatched bases: 15. The CDR3 extends over 19 amino acids. CDR3 loop: CASTGQGAGGPRHTGELFF. The CDR3 DNA sequence: TGTGCCAGTACGGGACAGGGGGCGGGGGGCCCACGGCACACCGGGGAGCTGTTTTTT.

The genes are TRBV5-8 and TRBJ2-3; D uncertain. Germline values: CDR1 SGHTS, CDR2 YDEGEE. This CDR3 spans 15 amino acids. V gave up 4 bases and J gave up 0 bases, with 12 bases separating them. This chain's CDR3 is CASSPGKHSTDTQYF. CDR3 sequence (DNA): TGTGCCAGCAGCCCCGGAAAGCATAGCACAGATACGCAGTATTTT.

V is TRBV19 and J is TRBJ2-4, with D possibly TRBD1 on 6 matching bases. Trimming removed 1 base at V and 6 bases at J, with 16 bases between. CDR1 is LNHDA and CDR2 is SQIVND in the germline V gene (reference sequence). This CDR3 is 16 amino acids long. The CDR3 region is CASSIVSDRWGNIQYF. DNA of the CDR3: TGTGCCAGTAGTATAGTTTCCGACAGGTGGGGAAACATTCAGTACTTC.

This clone was counted between two and nine times. This chain links TRBV23-1 with TRBJ1-2; no clear D gene. TRBV23-1 is an open reading frame whose function is uncertain. Trimming removed 2 bases at V and 1 base at J, with 11 bases between. This CDR3 is 15 amino acids long. This CDR3 reads CASSQSSTCNYGYTF. Here the CDR3 DNA reads TGCGCCAGCAGTCAAAGTAGTACATGTAACTATGGCTACACCTTC.

This clone was observed at least ten times. The chain couples TRBV7-2 to TRBJ1-2, with 9 bases identical to TRBD1. The germline gives CDR1 SGHTA, CDR2 FQGNSA. V was pared by 6 bases and J by 2 bases, with 7 bases of the junction left unmatched. The CDR3 runs 15 residues. This CDR3 is CASRSPGTGNYGYTF. The CDR3 nucleotides are TGTGCCAGCAGATCCCCCGGGACAGGGAACTATGGCTACACCTTC.

This clone came up many times. The chain uses TRBV7-9 and TRBJ2-3, with D hard to call. Germline V gives CDR1 SEHNR, CDR2 FQNEAQ (reference sequence). This CDR3 spans 16 amino acids. V was pared by 3 bases and J by 4 bases, with 17 bases between. The CDR3 DNA reads as TGTGCCAGCAGCTTTTCCCGGTCGAATGGAGCAGATACGCAGTATTTT. Its protein product is CASSFSRSNGADTQYF.